Detailed here is one T cell receptor (beta chain). The antigen is unknown. The data originate from a study of T cell responses to AZD1222 COVID-19 vaccine. Study context: Pooled samples include second doses given at about 4 or 12 weeks. The study's findings and limits: Across the whole spike, CD4 TCRs peaked at regions 160-218 and 743-854. No day 14 peak samples; only post-peak repertoires were characterized.

The ends were cut back, 5 bases at V and 5 bases at J, with 12 bases in the middle. The CDR3 extends over 13 amino acids. The germline gives CDR1 SEHNR, CDR2 FQNEAQ (reference sequence). The data were produced by immunoSEQ multiplex PCR, yet TCRdb's version contains in-frame clones alone and is incomplete. The table has about 130,000 clones, about 93% seen once. The rearrangement joins TRBV7-9 to TRBJ1-1; D unclear. The receptor was isolated from an adult in good health. The specimen was peripheral blood, collected on day 0 of AZD1222 vaccination. CDR3 in amino acids: CASSPTPGTEAFF. In DNA form, the CDR3 reads TGTGCCAGCAGCCCCACCCCCGGGACTGAAGCTTTCTTT.